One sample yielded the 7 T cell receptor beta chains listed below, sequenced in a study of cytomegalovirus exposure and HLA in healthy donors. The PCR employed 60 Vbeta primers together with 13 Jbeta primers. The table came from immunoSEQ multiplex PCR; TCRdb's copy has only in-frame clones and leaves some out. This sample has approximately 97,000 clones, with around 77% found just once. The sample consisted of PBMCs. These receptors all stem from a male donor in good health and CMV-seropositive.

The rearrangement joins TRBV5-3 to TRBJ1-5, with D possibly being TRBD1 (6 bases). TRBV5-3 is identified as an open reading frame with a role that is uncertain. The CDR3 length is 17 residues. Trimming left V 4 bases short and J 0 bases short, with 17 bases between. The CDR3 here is CARSPSTGPYSNQPQHF. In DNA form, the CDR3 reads TGTGCCAGAAGCCCAAGTACAGGGCCTTATAGCAATCAGCCCCAGCATTTT.

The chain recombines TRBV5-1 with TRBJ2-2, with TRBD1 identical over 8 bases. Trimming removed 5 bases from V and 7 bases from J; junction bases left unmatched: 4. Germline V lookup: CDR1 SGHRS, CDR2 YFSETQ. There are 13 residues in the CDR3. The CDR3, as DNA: TGCGCCAGCAGACAGGGGGAAGTCGGGGAGCTGTTTTTT. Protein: CASRQGEVGELFF. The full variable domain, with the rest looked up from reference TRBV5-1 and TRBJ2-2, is KAGVTQTPRYLIKTRGQQVTLSCSPISGHRSVSWYQQTPGQGLQFLFEYFSETQRNKGNFPGRFSGRQFSNSRSEMNVSTLELGDSALYLCASRQGEVGELFFGEGSRLTVL.

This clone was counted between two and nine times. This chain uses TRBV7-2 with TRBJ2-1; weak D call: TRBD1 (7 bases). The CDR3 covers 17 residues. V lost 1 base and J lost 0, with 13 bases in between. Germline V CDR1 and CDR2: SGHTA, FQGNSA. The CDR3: CASSLVGRGVSYNEQFF. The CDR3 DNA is TGTGCCAGCAGCTTAGTCGGCAGGGGGGTCTCCTACAATGAGCAGTTCTTC.

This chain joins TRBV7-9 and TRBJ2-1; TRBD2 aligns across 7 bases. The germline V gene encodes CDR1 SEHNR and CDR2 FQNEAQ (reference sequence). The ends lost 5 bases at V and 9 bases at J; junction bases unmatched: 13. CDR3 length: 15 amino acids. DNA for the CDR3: TGTGCCAGCAGCCAACGCGGGACTACCTTTGGTGAGCAGTTCTTC. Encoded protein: CASSQRGTTFGEQFF. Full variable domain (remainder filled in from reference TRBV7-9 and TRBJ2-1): DTGVSQNPRHKITKRGQNVTFRCDPISEHNRLYWYRQTLGQGPEFLTYFQNEAQLEKSRLLSDRFSAERPKGSFSTLEIQRTEQGDSAMYLCASSQRGTTFGEQFFGPGTRLTVL.

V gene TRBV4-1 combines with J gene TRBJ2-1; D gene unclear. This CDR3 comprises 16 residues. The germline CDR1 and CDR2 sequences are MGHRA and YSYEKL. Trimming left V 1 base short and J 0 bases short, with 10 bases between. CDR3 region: CASSQAERSSYNEQFF. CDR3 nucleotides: TGCGCCAGCAGCCAAGCAGAACGGAGCTCCTACAATGAGCAGTTCTTC.

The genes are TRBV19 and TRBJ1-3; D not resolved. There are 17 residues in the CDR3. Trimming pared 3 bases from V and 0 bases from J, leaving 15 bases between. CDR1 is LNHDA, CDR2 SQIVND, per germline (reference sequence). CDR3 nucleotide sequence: TGTGCCAGTAGTATCAGAGGTCGTCCGGACTCTGGAAACACCATATATTTT. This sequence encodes CASSIRGRPDSGNTIYF.

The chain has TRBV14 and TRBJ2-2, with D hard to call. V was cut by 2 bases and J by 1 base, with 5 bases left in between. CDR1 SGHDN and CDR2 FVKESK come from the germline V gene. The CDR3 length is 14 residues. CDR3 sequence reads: CASSQHRNTGELFF. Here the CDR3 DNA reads TGTGCCAGCAGCCAACACAGGAACACCGGGGAGCTGTTTTTT.